The sequence of this TCR beta chain was determined in a study of cytomegalovirus exposure and HLA in healthy donors. TCRdb's copy holds only in-frame clones and misses some; the assay was immunoSEQ multiplex PCR. The sample records about 120,000 clones, more than 75% being singletons. Sample: PBMCs. The sequence came from a woman in her 30s in good health and CMV-seronegative.

CDR3 DNA sequence: TGTGCCAGCAGTCACGGGGGCGAGCAGTACTTC. Translated: CASSHGGEQYF. The chain is built from TRBV7-9 and TRBJ2-7; a weak D match, TRBD2 (6 bases). The CDR3 has 11 amino acids. The germline gives CDR1 SEHNR, CDR2 FQNEAQ (reference sequence). The germline V and J ends were trimmed by 6 bases and 6 bases, with 9 bases remaining between them.